The 10 T cell receptor beta chains reported below all come from one sample, sequenced in a study of human T cells and chemical hapten exposure. TCRdb reanalysed the RACE reads using MiXCR and keeps one entry per CDR3 protein. The sample yields about 110,000 distinct CDR3 sequences, approximately 8.8% seen once. Time point: patch test 2, 6 weeks after DPC sensitization. As for treatment: therapeutic diphenylcyclopropenone sensitization with weekly scalp DPC. Here the sequenced sample was whole blood, taken in connection with sensitization to the hapten diphenylcyclopropenone (DPC). The receptors derive from a woman between 40 and 55 years old with alopecia areata. Some clones in this sample may be carry-over from other donors' samples.

This chain uses TRBV29-1 with TRBJ2-1; D possibly corresponds to TRBD1 (6 bases). V dropped 7 bases and J dropped 5 bases, with 15 bases sitting between them. Germline values: CDR1 SQVTM, CDR2 ANQGSEA. The CDR3 covers 13 residues. The CDR3 bases are TGCAGCGCACAGGGATTTTTCCACAATGAGCAGTTCTTC. It translates to CSAQGFFHNEQFF.

The table lists this clonotype with a few counts. The chain couples TRBV29-1 to TRBJ2-5; tentatively, D is TRBD2 (7 bases). The germline CDR1 and CDR2 sequences are SQVTM and ANQGSEA. The V end was cut by 7 bases, the J end by 4 bases, with 13 bases between. This CDR3 comprises 12 residues. In DNA form, the CDR3 reads TGCAGCGCCCGGGGGGCAGGAGAGACCCAGTACTTC. This encodes CSARGAGETQYF.

CDR3 nucleotide sequence: TGTGCCAGCAGTCTCCAGGGGCTGGGCAATCAGCCCCAGCATTTT. Residues: CASSLQGLGNQPQHF. The chain employs TRBV2 and TRBJ1-5; D perhaps matches TRBD1 (6 bases). Between the trimmed V and J ends, which lost 5 bases and 2 bases, there was a span of 13 bases. The CDR3 sequence is 15 residues long. Germline V gives CDR1 SNHLY, CDR2 FYNNEI.

This clonotype came up a few times. This chain joins TRBV9 and TRBJ2-7, with D tentatively TRBD2 (8 bases). V lost 3 bases and J 2 bases, leaving 15 bases between the germline ends. CDR1 is SGDLS and CDR2 is YYNGEE in the germline V gene. The CDR3 consists of 15 residues. The CDR3 region is CASSEGAGGPYEQYF. DNA for the CDR3: TGTGCCAGCAGCGAGGGGGCGGGGGGCCCCTACGAGCAGTACTTC.

There are many counts of this clonotype. The rearrangement links TRBV12-3 or TRBV12-4 to TRBJ1-2, with a weak D call TRBD1 (5 bases). Trimming removed 5 bases at V and 4 bases at J, with 17 bases between. The CDR3 has 15 residues. The CDR3, as DNA: TGTGCCAGCAGTGGGGGTGGAAAGCCCTCCTATGGCTACACCTTC. Residues: CASSGGGKPSYGYTF.

This chain uses TRBV29-1 with TRBJ2-5; 8 bases match TRBD2. The ends lost 5 bases at V and 5 bases at J; junction bases unmatched: 10. In germline, CDR1 is SQVTM, CDR2 ANQGSEA. This CDR3 region has 14 residues. As DNA, the CDR3 is TGCAGCGTTCCAAGCGCGGGGGGCTTTGAGACCCAGTACTTC. Its translation is CSVPSAGGFETQYF.

This clonotype was counted at least ten times. V gene TRBV3-1 combines with J gene TRBJ2-3; D perhaps matches TRBD1 (6 bases). The CDR3 is made up of 14 amino acids. CDR1 LGHDT and CDR2 YNNKEL come from the germline V gene (reference sequence). V dropped 6 bases and J dropped 2 bases, with 12 bases sitting between them. CDR3 sequence: CASSLPGDTDTQYF. For the CDR3, the DNA is TGTGCCAGCAGTCTTCCAGGGGACACAGATACGCAGTATTTT.

This clonotype occurred a few times. The rearrangement uses TRBV24-1 and TRBJ1-5; D is uncertain. The ends were cut back, 0 bases at V and 0 bases at J, with 11 bases in the middle. The CDR3 totals 17 residues. The germline gives CDR1 KGHDR, CDR2 SFDVKD. DNA of the CDR3: TGTGCCACCAGTGATTTGAACAGAAATTTTAGCAATCAGCCCCAGCATTTT. Encoded protein: CATSDLNRNFSNQPQHF.

The chain couples TRBV5-4 to TRBJ2-6; D gene unclear. This CDR3 has 15 amino acids. V was trimmed by 0 bases and J by 4 bases, leaving 8 bases between them. CDR1 is SGHNT and CDR2 is YYREEE in the germline V gene (reference sequence). CDR3 loop: CASSLGGPGANVLTF. The CDR3 region has the DNA TGTGCCAGCAGCTTGGGAGGACCCGGGGCCAACGTCCTGACTTTC.

This clonotype appeared a few times. The chain's CDR3 is CASSERTRGTDTQYF. The CDR3 region has the DNA TGCGCCAGCAGTGAACGGACTCGGGGCACAGATACGCAGTATTTT. The chain employs TRBV10-1 and TRBJ2-3, with a possible D match to TRBD2 (5 bases). CDR3 length: 15 amino acids. Trimming left V 3 bases short and J 1 base short, with 11 bases between. Germline loops: CDR1 WNHNN, CDR2 SYGVQD (reference sequence).